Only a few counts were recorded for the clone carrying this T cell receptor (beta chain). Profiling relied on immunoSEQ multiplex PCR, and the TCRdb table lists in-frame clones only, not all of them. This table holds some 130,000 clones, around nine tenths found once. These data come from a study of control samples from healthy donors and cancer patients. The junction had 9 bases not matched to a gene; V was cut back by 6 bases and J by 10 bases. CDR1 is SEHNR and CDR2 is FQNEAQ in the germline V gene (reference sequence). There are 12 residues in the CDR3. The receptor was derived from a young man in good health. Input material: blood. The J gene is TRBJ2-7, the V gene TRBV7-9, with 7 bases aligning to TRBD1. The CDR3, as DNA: TGTGCCAGCAGTACGACAGGGAGCCCTCAGTACTTC. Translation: CASSTTGSPQYF.